These 24 T cell receptor beta chains were all obtained from the same sample, sequenced in a study of T cells after yellow fever vaccination. TCRdb ran MiXCR on the 5' RACE reads and lists one entry per CDR3 protein. The sample has hundreds of thousands of distinct CDR3 sequences, less than 4.5% seen once. The sequences come from PBMCs, collected on the day of the yellow fever booster vaccination. All receptors derive from a man aged 18 to 30 who received the YFV17D yellow fever vaccine.

This clonotype was observed a handful of times. This chain links TRBV7-8 with TRBJ1-2, with D possibly matching TRBD1 (5 bases). Trimming stripped 6 bases from V and 0 bases from J, with 14 bases between. The CDR3 length is 15 residues. Germline lookup yields CDR1 SGHVS and CDR2 FQNEAQ. CDR3 protein: CASRGGDHPNYGYTF. As DNA, the CDR3 is TGTGCCAGCAGGGGGGGGGACCACCCTAACTATGGCTACACCTTC.

The rearrangement links TRBV11-3 to TRBJ2-5; 8 bases line up with TRBD1. This CDR3 comprises 16 residues. J gave up 2 bases and V 4 bases, and 9 bases lay outside the gene matches. Germline CDR1 is SGHNT and CDR2 is YENEEA. The CDR3 DNA reads as TGTGCCAGCAGCTCCCGGACAGGGAAGGGACAAGAGACCCAGTACTTC. Encoded protein: CASSSRTGKGQETQYF.

The chain carries TRBV12-5 and TRBJ2-3; D might be TRBD1 or TRBD2, each matching 5 bases. This CDR3 is 14 amino acids long. Trimming took off 4 bases at V and 5 bases at J, with 13 bases between the two ends. CDR1 is LGHNT and CDR2 is FRNRAP in the germline V gene. In DNA, the CDR3 is TGTGCTAGTGGTTCCCCGCCGGGACGAGATACGCAGTATTTT. Its translation is CASGSPPGRDTQYF.

The table lists this clonotype with a few counts. J is TRBJ1-3 and V is TRBV20-1; 9 positions match TRBD1. CDR1 is DFQATT, CDR2 SNEGSKA, per germline (reference sequence). V lost 5 bases to trimming and J lost 2 bases; unmatched junction nucleotides: 10. The CDR3 runs to 16 residues. For the CDR3, the DNA is TGCAGTGCTTCCTCCGGGACAGGGAGCACTGGAAACACCATATATTTT. Its protein is CSASSGTGSTGNTIYF.

This clonotype was seen a few times. The rearrangement uses TRBV19 and TRBJ1-1; D is perhaps TRBD1 (5 bases). CDR3 length: 15 residues. V was shortened by 4 bases and J by 6 bases, with 18 bases between the two germline ends. Per germline, CDR1 LNHDA and CDR2 SQIVND (reference sequence). For the CDR3, the DNA is TGTGCCAGTAGTACTCGGACCCGGGGCGTCTCTGAAGCTTTCTTT. Protein sequence: CASSTRTRGVSEAFF.

The sample holds many counts of this clonotype. The J gene is TRBJ2-3, the V gene TRBV7-6; TRBD1 matches at 8 bases. This CDR3 has 15 amino acids. Germline V gene data show CDR1 as SGHVS and CDR2 as FNYEAQ. Losses at the gene ends were 5 bases for V and 6 bases for J; bases not matched to a gene: 10. The CDR3 nucleotides read TGTGCCAGCAGCGCCAGGGGGCGCGGTATTGATACGCAGTATTTT. Translation gives CASSARGRGIDTQYF.

This chain connects TRBV29-1 to TRBJ2-5, with D possibly being TRBD2 (5 bases). The V and J ends lost 4 bases and 1 base respectively, with 16 bases between them. The CDR3 runs 15 residues. CDR1 SQVTM and CDR2 ANQGSEA come from the germline V gene. The CDR3 DNA reads as TGCAGCGTTGGACTCGGACGGGGATTCCAAGAGACCCAGTACTTC. Translated: CSVGLGRGFQETQYF.

In this sample, this clonotype turned up many times. The chain recombines TRBV7-9 with TRBJ2-7, with D unresolved. Germline V gives CDR1 SEHNR, CDR2 FQNEAQ (reference sequence). Trimming stripped 3 bases from V and 0 bases from J, with 15 bases between. The CDR3 consists of 16 residues. CDR3 in DNA: TGTGCCAGCAGCTTGCGAGAGGACGGGTTCTCCTACGAGCAGTACTTC. Protein: CASSLREDGFSYEQYF. Drawing the rest from reference TRBV7-9 and TRBJ2-7, the complete variable domain is DTGVSQNPRHKITKRGQNVTFRCDPISEHNRLYWYRQTLGQGPEFLTYFQNEAQLEKSRLLSDRFSAERPKGSFSTLEIQRTEQGDSAMYLCASSLREDGFSYEQYFGPGTRLTVT.

In its sample, this clonotype was seen many times. The CDR3 sequence: CASSLRSGELGKLFF. The CDR3 DNA is TGCGCCAGCAGCTTGCGGTCTGGGGAATTGGGAAAACTGTTTTTT. The chain carries TRBV5-1 and TRBJ1-4; the D is unclear. Trimming took 1 base from V and 10 from J, leaving 17 bases between them. The V gene's germline CDR1 is SGHRS and CDR2 YFSETQ. This CDR3 has 15 amino acids.

This clonotype showed up many times. The rearrangement uses TRBV5-1 and TRBJ1-2; no firm D call. V lost 1 base, J lost 0 bases, and 7 bases lay in between. In germline, CDR1 is SGHRS, CDR2 YFSETQ. The CDR3 consists of 14 residues. CDR3 nucleotide sequence: TGCGCCAGCAGCTTGTGGAGCACTAACTATGGCTACACCTTC. Translating it yields CASSLWSTNYGYTF.

A few counts support this clonotype. The V gene is TRBV4-1, the J gene TRBJ1-3, with D unresolved. The CDR3 totals 16 residues. CDR1 MGHRA and CDR2 YSYEKL come from the germline V gene. Trimming took 1 base from V and 2 from J, leaving 12 bases between them. Written as DNA, the CDR3 is TGCGCCAGCAGCCAAGTTGTCAGGAAGACTGGAAACACCATATATTTT. This translates into CASSQVVRKTGNTIYF.

In its sample, this clonotype was seen a few times. V and J are TRBV21-1 and TRBJ2-5; whether TRBD1, the table's D call, matches the DNA was not checked. TRBV21-1 is a pseudogene. The CDR3 has 14 amino acids. The CDR3 spells CASSPKTGGETQYF. CDR3 bases: TGTGCCAGCAGCCCAAAGACAGGGGGGGAGACCCAGTACTTC.

This sequence joins TRBV5-1 and TRBJ2-1; 10 bases agree with TRBD2. The V and J ends lost 4 bases and 3 bases, in that order; junction bases with no gene match: 4. In germline, CDR1 is SGHRS, CDR2 YFSETQ. The CDR3 covers 15 residues. The CDR3 region has the DNA TGCGCCAGCAGCGCCGGGACTAGCGACTACAATGAGCAGTTCTTC. Its protein is CASSAGTSDYNEQFF.

This clonotype was observed many times. The chain has TRBV7-9 and TRBJ2-3, with D hard to call. Germline V gene sequence: CDR1 SEHNR, CDR2 FQNEAQ (reference sequence). The CDR3 runs 13 residues. The ends were cut back, 5 bases at V and 0 bases at J, with 6 bases in the middle. CDR3 sequence reads: CASSDLSTDTQYF. CDR3 coding DNA: TGTGCCAGCAGCGACCTAAGCACAGATACGCAGTATTTT.

This clonotype occurred many times. This chain joins TRBV7-8 and TRBJ2-4; tentatively, D is TRBD2 (7 bases). The V end was cut by 1 base, the J end by 9 bases, with 25 bases between. Per the germline V gene, CDR1 is SGHVS and CDR2 is FQNEAQ. The CDR3 spans 18 residues. The CDR3 reads CASSLERRGKGGKGIQYF. As DNA, the CDR3 is TGTGCCAGCAGCTTAGAAAGGCGGGGGAAGGGGGGGAAGGGCATTCAGTACTTC. The complete variable domain, with remaining parts taken from reference TRBV7-8 and TRBJ2-4, reads GAGVSQSPRYKVAKRGQDVALRCDPISGHVSLFWYQQALGQGPEFLTYFQNEAQLDKSGLPSDRFFAERPEGSVSTLKIQRTQQEDSAVYLCASSLERRGKGGKGIQYFGAGTRLSVL.

This clonotype was seen repeatedly, ten times or more. This chain joins TRBV29-1 and TRBJ1-5, with D unresolved. CDR3 length equals 14 residues. The germline V and J ends were trimmed by 4 bases and 7 bases, with 17 bases remaining between them. Germline CDR1 reads SQVTM; CDR2 reads ANQGSEA. Here the CDR3 DNA reads TGCAGCGTTGTTATGGGTGGGGTAGACCAGCCCCAGCATTTT. Its protein product is CSVVMGGVDQPQHF.

This clonotype showed up just a few times. The genes are TRBV5-4 and TRBJ2-3, with D possibly TRBD2 on 5 matching bases. This CDR3 contains 14 residues. Between the trimmed V and J ends, which lost 4 bases and 4 bases, there was a span of 13 bases. The germline gives CDR1 SGHNT, CDR2 YYREEE (reference sequence). CDR3 amino acids: CASSLRTVADTQYF. As DNA, the CDR3 is TGTGCCAGCAGCCTACGGACTGTCGCAGATACGCAGTATTTT.

This clonotype has just a few counts. The chain joins TRBV18 to TRBJ2-7; D perhaps matches TRBD1 (6 bases). The CDR3 runs to 15 residues. The germline CDR1 and CDR2 sequences are KGHSH and LQKENI. Trimming stripped 4 bases from V and 5 bases from J, with 18 bases between. The CDR3 bases are TGTGCCAGCTCACTTACTTCAGGGGAATTGGACGAGCAGTACTTC. Its translation is CASSLTSGELDEQYF.

CDR3 DNA: TGTGCCAGTAGTATAGCGGGGATGGATAAAAGCAATCAGCCCCAGCATTTT. Protein sequence: CASSIAGMDKSNQPQHF. The chain recombines TRBV19 with TRBJ1-5; D gene ambiguous. Trimming cost V 1 base and J 1 base, with 14 bases left between them. CDR3 length: 17 residues. The V gene's germline CDR1 is LNHDA and CDR2 SQIVND (reference sequence). Full variable domain (rest looked up from reference TRBV19 and TRBJ1-5): DGGITQSPKYLFRKEGQNVTLSCEQNLNHDAMYWYRQDPGQGLRLIYYSQIVNDFQKGDIAEGYSVSREKKESFPLTVTSAQKNPTAFYLCASSIAGMDKSNQPQHFGDGTRLSIL.

This clonotype was picked up many times. This rearrangement joins TRBV6-2 or TRBV6-3 to TRBJ2-1; the D gene is possibly TRBD2 (6 bases). The length of the CDR3 is 13 residues. Trimming removed 8 bases from V and 0 bases from J, with 8 bases in between. CDR1 is MNHEY, CDR2 SVGEGT, per germline. The CDR3 reads CASGTVSYNEQFF. CDR3 DNA sequence: TGTGCCAGCGGGACTGTCTCCTACAATGAGCAGTTCTTC.

This clonotype showed up many times. The chain carries TRBV28 and TRBJ1-5; maybe TRBD1 (5 bases). Looked up from germline, CDR1 is MDHEN and CDR2 is SYDVKM. The V end was cut by 6 bases, the J end by 3 bases, with 18 bases between. The CDR3 loop spans 16 amino acids. CDR3 sequence (DNA): TGTGCCAGCAGCACCCCGGGTAGGGGCCCCAATCAGCCCCAGCATTTT. Protein product: CASSTPGRGPNQPQHF.

This clonotype was seen more than once but under ten times. The genes are TRBV20-1 and TRBJ2-7; 7 nucleotides match TRBD1. CDR1 is DFQATT, CDR2 SNEGSKA, per germline (reference sequence). The CDR3 covers 14 residues. V dropped 6 bases and J dropped 5; count of bases not matched to a gene: 13. CDR3 sequence: CSAPDRVKANEQYF. Written as DNA, the CDR3 is TGCAGTGCACCCGACAGGGTGAAGGCGAACGAGCAGTACTTC.

The J gene is TRBJ2-1, the V gene TRBV2, with D uncertain. Germline V gene lookup returns CDR1 SNHLY and CDR2 FYNNEI. There are 12 residues in the CDR3. V was shortened by 6 bases and J by 7 bases, with 10 bases between the two germline ends. Here the CDR3 reads CASSPFRNEQFF. The CDR3 DNA is TGTGCCAGCAGCCCCTTTAGGAATGAGCAGTTCTTC.

The sample holds a few counts of this clonotype. V usage is TRBV2 and J usage is TRBJ2-5; D is unclear. The CDR3 is 13 amino acids. V lost 4 bases and J lost 1, with 7 bases in between. The germline V gene has CDR1 SNHLY and CDR2 FYNNEI. The DNA for the CDR3 is TGTGCCAGCAGTGCGGCTATCCAAGAGACCCAGTACTTC. The encoded protein is CASSAAIQETQYF.